These T cell receptor beta chains were read from a single sample in a study of blood T cell repertoires in COVID-19. Here immunoSEQ multiplex PCR was the method, and the copy in TCRdb shows in-frame clones only, minus some. Of just over 200,000 clones in the sample, about 78% were seen once. The sample consisted of peripheral blood. The receptors come from a woman aged 65 to 85 with acute or convalescent COVID-19. Each CDR3 is given with its conserved first and last residue. The D gene is left open where the match is weak. Only some rows state a clone size, as once, few, many or a class for expanded clones.

V	D	size	J	CDR3	DNA
TRBV6-5	-	-	TRBJ2-1	CASCDRSSYNEQFF	TGTGCCAGCTGCGACAGGAGCTCCTACAATGAGCAGTTCTTC
TRBV28	-	-	TRBJ1-2	CASSLLQGPGGYTF	TGTGCCAGCAGTTTACTCCAGGGGCCTGGTGGCTACACCTTC
TRBV29-1	-	few	TRBJ2-3	CSARQPGPDTQYF	TGCAGCGCTAGACAGCCGGGCCCAGATACGCAGTATTTT
TRBV4-2	TRBD1	once	TRBJ2-4	CASSPLGGHIQYF	TGTGCCAGCAGCCCCCTAGGGGGCCACATTCAGTACTTC
TRBV7-2	TRBD1	-	TRBJ2-1	CASSRDSLYNEQFF	TGTGCCAGCAGTCGGGACAGCCTTTACAATGAGCAGTTCTTC
TRBV15	-	-	TRBJ2-1	CATSFQTSSYNEQFF	TGTGCCACCAGCTTTCAGACTAGTTCCTACAATGAGCAGTTCTTC
TRBV2	TRBD1	-	TRBJ1-2	CASSERQGAASNYGYTF	TGTGCCAGCAGTGAGAGGCAGGGGGCCGCCTCCAACTATGGCTACACCTTC
TRBV3-1/TRBV3-2	-	-	TRBJ1-5	CASTPKLGGQPQHF	TGTGCCAGCACGCCAAAACTGGGGGGTCAGCCCCAGCATTTT
TRBV12-3/TRBV12-4	-	-	TRBJ1-6	CASSDGTSSPLHF	TGTGCCAGCAGTGACGGGACTTCTTCACCCCTCCACTTT
TRBV9	TRBD1	-	TRBJ1-2	CASSGRGGSNYGYTF	TGTGCCAGCAGCGGAAGAGGGGGCAGTAACTATGGCTACACCTTC
TRBV19	-	once	TRBJ2-2	CASSRGSPGELFF	TGTGCCAGTAGTCGAGGCAGCCCCGGGGAGCTGTTTTTT
TRBV29-1	-	-	TRBJ1-4	CSVEAGQGGEKLFF	TGCAGCGTTGAAGCGGGGCAGGGAGGTGAAAAACTGTTTTTT
TRBV6-1	-	many	TRBJ1-6	CASSDSGDNSPLHF	TGTGCCAGCAGTGATTCAGGGGATAATTCACCCCTCCACTTT
TRBV23-1	-	few	TRBJ2-1	CASSQSPGLDNEQFF	TGCGCCAGCAGTCAATCCCCGGGACTCGACAATGAGCAGTTCTTC
TRBV2	-	few	TRBJ1-2	CASSELDRTSYGYTF	TGTGCCAGCAGTGAGCTCGACAGGACATCCTATGGCTACACCTTC
TRBV2	TRBD1	few	TRBJ1-5	CASSDEGAQPQHF	TGTGCCAGCAGTGATGAGGGGGCTCAGCCCCAGCATTTT
TRBV3-1/TRBV3-2	TRBD2	-	TRBJ2-1	CASSLWTSRNEQFF	TGTGCCAGCAGCCTTTGGACTAGTAGGAATGAGCAGTTCTTC
TRBV19	-	-	TRBJ2-3	CASSIPEDTQYF	TGTGCCAGTAGTATTCCGGAGGATACGCAGTATTTT
TRBV19	TRBD1	-	TRBJ1-6	CASSNGQGRSPLHF	TGTGCCAGTAGTAACGGACAGGGCAGGTCACCCCTCCACTTT
TRBV29-1	-	once	TRBJ2-7	CSVADSYEQYF	TGCAGCGTAGCCGACAGCTACGAGCAGTACTTC
TRBV19	TRBD1	once	TRBJ2-5	CASSSRQGLETQYF	TGTGCCAGTAGTTCGCGACAGGGTCTGGAGACCCAGTACTTC